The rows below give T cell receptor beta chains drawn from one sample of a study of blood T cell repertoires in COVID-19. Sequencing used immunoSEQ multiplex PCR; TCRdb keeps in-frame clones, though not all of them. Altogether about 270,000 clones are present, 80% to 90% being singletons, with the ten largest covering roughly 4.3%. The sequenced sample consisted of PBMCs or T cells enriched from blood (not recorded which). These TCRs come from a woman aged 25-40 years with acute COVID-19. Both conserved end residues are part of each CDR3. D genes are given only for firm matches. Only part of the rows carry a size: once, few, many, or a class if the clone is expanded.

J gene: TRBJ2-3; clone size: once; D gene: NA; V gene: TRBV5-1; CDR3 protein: CASSLAQGPDTQYF; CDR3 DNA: TGCGCCAGCAGCTTGGCACAGGGTCCAGATACGCAGTATTTT
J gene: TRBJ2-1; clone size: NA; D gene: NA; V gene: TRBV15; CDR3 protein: CATSWALNEQFF; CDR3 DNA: TGTGCCACCAGCTGGGCCCTCAATGAGCAGTTCTTC
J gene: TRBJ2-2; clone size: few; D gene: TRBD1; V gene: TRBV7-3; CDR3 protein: CASSFGTGLTGELFF; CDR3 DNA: TGTGCCAGCAGCTTCGGGACAGGGTTAACCGGGGAGCTGTTTTTT
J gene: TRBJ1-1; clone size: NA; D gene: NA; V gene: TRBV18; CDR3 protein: CASSPPDSTEAFF; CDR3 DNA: TGTGCCAGCTCACCACCGGACTCCACTGAAGCTTTCTTT
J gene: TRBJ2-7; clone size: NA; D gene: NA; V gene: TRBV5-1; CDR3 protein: CASSLELVSYEQYF; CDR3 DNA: TGCGCCAGCAGCTTGGAATTAGTAAGCTACGAGCAGTACTTC
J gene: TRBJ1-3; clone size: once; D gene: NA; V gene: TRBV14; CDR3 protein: CASSQWASGNTIYF; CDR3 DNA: TGTGCCAGCAGCCAATGGGCGAGTGGAAACACCATATATTTT
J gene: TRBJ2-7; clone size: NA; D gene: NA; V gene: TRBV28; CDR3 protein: CASSLPDSHYEQYF; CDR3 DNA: TGTGCCAGCAGTTTACCAGACAGTCACTACGAGCAGTACTTC
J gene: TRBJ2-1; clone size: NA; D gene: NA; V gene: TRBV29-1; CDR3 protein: CKKRASYNEQFF; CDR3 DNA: TGCAAAAAGCGGGCCTCCTACAATGAGCAGTTCTTC
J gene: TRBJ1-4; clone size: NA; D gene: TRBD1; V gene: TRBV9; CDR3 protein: CASSVDLQGTLFF; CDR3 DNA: TGTGCCAGCAGCGTAGATCTACAGGGGACACTGTTTTTT
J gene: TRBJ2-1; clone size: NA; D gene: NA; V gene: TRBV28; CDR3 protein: CASSPGGRDEQFF; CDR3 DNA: TGTGCCAGCAGCCCCGGAGGAAGGGATGAGCAGTTCTTC
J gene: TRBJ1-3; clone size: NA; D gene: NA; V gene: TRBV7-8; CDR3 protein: CASSLDRAGNTIYF; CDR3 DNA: TGTGCCAGCAGCTTAGACAGGGCTGGAAACACCATATATTTT
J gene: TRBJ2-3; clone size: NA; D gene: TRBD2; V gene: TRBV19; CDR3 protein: CASSIEGSGSPDTQYF; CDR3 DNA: TGTGCCAGTAGTATAGAGGGTAGCGGGAGCCCAGATACGCAGTATTTT
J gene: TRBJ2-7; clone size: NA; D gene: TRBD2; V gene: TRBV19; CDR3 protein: CATTSGYEQYF; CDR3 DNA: TGTGCCACGACTAGCGGCTACGAGCAGTACTTC
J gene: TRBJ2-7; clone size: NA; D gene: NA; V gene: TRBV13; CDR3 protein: CASSLRIDSYEQYF; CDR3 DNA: TGTGCCAGCAGCTTAAGAATAGACTCCTACGAGCAGTACTTC
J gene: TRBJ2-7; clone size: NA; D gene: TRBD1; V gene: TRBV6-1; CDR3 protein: CASSDDRAGQDEQYF; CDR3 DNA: TGTGCCAGCAGTGACGACAGGGCCGGTCAGGACGAGCAGTACTTC
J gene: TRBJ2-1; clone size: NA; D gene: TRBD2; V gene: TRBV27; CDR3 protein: CASSLRLAGPYNEQFF; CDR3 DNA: TGTGCCAGCAGTTTAAGGCTAGCGGGACCGTACAATGAGCAGTTCTTC
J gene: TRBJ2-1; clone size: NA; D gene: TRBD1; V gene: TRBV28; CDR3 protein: CASRTLSGQGANEQFF; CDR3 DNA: TGTGCCAGCAGGACTCTTTCGGGACAGGGGGCAAATGAGCAGTTCTTC
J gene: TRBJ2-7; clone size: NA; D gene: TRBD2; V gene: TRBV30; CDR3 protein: CAWSTGGEQYF; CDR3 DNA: TGTGCCTGGTCGACGGGGGGCGAGCAGTACTTC
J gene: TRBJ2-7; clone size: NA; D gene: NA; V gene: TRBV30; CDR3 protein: CAWSLPVGAISYEQYF; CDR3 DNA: TGTGCCTGGAGTCTGCCAGTGGGGGCTATAAGCTACGAGCAGTACTTC
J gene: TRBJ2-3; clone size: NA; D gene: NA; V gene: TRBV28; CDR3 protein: CASSQIFGTYTDTQYF; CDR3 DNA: TGTGCCAGCAGCCAAATATTCGGGACTTACACAGATACGCAGTATTTT
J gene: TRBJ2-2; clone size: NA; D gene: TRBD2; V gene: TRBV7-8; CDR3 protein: CASSSARGGRTGELFF; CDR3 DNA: TGTGCCAGCAGCTCGGCCCGGGGGGGGCGCACCGGGGAGCTGTTTTTT
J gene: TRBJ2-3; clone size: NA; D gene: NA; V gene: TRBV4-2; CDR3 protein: CASSKGRDTQYF; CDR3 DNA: TGTGCCAGCTCGAAGGGGAGGGATACGCAGTATTTT
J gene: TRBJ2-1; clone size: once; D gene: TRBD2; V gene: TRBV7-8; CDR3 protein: CASSGMREGLFNEQFF; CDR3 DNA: TGTGCCAGCAGCGGTATGCGGGAGGGCCTTTTCAATGAGCAGTTCTTC
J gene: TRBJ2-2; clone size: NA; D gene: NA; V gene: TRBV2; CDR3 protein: CASRPQDTGELFF; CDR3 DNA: TGTGCCAGCAGGCCCCAGGACACCGGGGAGCTGTTTTTT
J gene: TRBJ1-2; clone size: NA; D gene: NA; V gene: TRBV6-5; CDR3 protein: CASSQISNYGYTF; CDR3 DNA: TGTGCCAGCAGTCAGATTTCTAACTATGGCTACACCTTC
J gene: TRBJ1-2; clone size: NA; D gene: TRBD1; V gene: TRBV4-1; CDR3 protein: CASSQQGVGNYGYTF; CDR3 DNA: TGCGCCAGCAGCCAACAGGGGGTAGGGAACTATGGCTACACCTTC
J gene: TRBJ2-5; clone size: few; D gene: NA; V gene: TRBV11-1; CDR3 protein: CASRLRVLETQYF; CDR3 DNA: TGTGCCAGCAGACTACGGGTCTTGGAGACCCAGTACTTC
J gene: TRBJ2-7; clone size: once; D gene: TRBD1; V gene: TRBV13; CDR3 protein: CASRGQGFYEQYF; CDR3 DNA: TGTGCCAGCCGTGGACAGGGATTCTACGAGCAGTACTTC
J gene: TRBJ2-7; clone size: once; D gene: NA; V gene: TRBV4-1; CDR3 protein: CASSQAQSYEQYF; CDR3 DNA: TGCGCCAGCAGCCAAGCACAGTCCTACGAGCAGTACTTC
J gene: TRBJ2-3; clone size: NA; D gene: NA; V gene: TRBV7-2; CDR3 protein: CASSLDNSRDTQYF; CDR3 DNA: TGTGCCAGCAGCTTAGATAACTCGCGAGATACGCAGTATTTT
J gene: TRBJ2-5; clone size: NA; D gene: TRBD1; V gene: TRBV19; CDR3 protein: CASSTGTGIRETQYF; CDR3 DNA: TGTGCCAGTAGTACCGGGACAGGGATTCGAGAGACCCAGTACTTC
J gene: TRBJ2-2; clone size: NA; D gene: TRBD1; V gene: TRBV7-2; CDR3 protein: CASSLGGQGWSTGELFF; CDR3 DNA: TGTGCCAGCAGCTTAGGGGGACAGGGATGGAGCACCGGGGAGCTGTTTTTT
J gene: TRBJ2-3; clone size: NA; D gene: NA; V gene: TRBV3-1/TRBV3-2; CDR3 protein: CASSLGLRMTDTQYF; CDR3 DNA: TGTGCCAGCAGCCTAGGACTCCGGATGACAGATACGCAGTATTTT
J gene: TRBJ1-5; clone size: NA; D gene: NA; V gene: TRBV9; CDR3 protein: CASSEGGQPNQPQHF; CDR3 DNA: TGTGCCAGCAGCGAGGGCGGACAGCCCAATCAGCCCCAGCATTTT
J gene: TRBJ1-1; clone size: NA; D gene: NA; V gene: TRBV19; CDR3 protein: CASNPLSPLGSEAFF; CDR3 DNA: TGTGCCAGTAACCCCCTCTCTCCTTTGGGGAGTGAAGCTTTCTTT
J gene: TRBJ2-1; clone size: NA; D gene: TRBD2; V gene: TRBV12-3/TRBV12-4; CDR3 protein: CASTAGVGEQFF; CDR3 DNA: TGTGCCAGTACAGCGGGAGTGGGTGAGCAGTTCTTC
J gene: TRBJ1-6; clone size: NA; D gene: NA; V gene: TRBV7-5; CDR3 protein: CVRRKEAVLYNSPLHF; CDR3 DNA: TGTGTCAGAAGAAAGGAGGCAGTCCTCTATAATTCACCCCTCCACTTT
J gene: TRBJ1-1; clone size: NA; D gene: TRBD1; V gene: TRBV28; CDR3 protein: CASSLLGGSLNTEAFF; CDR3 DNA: TGTGCCAGCAGTTTATTAGGGGGCAGCTTGAACACTGAAGCTTTCTTT
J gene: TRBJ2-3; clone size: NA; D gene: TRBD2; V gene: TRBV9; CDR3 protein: CASSTTGLAGGTDTQYF; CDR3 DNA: TGTGCCAGCAGCACGACGGGACTAGCGGGAGGAACAGATACGCAGTATTTT
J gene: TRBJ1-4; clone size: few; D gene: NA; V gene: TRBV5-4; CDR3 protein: CASSLRGRAGGVREKLFF; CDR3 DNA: TGTGCCAGCAGCTTGCGTGGGAGGGCGGGGGGCGTTCGTGAAAAACTGTTTTTT
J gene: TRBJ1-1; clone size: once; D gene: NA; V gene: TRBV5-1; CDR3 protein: CASSRTTNTEAFF; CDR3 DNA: TGCGCCAGCAGCCGGACAACCAACACTGAAGCTTTCTTT
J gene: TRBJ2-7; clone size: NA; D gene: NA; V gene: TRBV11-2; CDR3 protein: CASSSPRGATEQYF; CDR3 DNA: TGTGCCAGCAGCTCACCCAGGGGGGCCACCGAGCAGTACTTC
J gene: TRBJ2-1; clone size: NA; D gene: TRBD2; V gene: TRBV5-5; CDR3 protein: CASSLGLAASSYNEQFF; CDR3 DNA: TGTGCCAGCAGCTTGGGTCTAGCGGCGAGCTCCTACAATGAGCAGTTCTTC
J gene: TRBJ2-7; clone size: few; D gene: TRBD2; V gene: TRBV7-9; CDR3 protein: CASSSRTSGNVNEQYF; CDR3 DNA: TGTGCCAGCAGCTCCCGGACTAGCGGGAATGTGAACGAGCAGTACTTC
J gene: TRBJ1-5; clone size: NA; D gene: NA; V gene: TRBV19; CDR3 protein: CASSQGIQPQHF; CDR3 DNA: TGTGCCAGTAGTCAGGGGATTCAGCCCCAGCATTTT
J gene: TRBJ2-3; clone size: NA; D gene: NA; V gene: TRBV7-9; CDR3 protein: CASSPGWRETDTQYF; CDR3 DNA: TGTGCCAGCAGCCCTGGATGGCGGGAAACAGATACGCAGTATTTT
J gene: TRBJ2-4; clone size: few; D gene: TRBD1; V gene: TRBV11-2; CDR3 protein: CASSPVGQGAAKNIQYF; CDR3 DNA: TGTGCCAGCAGCCCCGTTGGACAGGGGGCAGCCAAAAACATTCAGTACTTC
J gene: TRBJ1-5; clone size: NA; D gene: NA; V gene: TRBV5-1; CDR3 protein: CASSSGDTGNQPQHF; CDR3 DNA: TGCGCCAGCAGCAGCGGGGACACGGGCAATCAGCCCCAGCATTTT
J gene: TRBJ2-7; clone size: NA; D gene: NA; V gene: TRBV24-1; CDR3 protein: CATSDPTTGGYEQYF; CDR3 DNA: TGTGCCACCAGTGACCCAACCACCGGGGGCTACGAGCAGTACTTC
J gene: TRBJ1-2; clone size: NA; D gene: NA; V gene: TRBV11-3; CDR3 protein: CASSLGQGGGYGYTF; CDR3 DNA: TGTGCCAGCAGCTTAGGGCAGGGAGGAGGCTATGGCTACACCTTC
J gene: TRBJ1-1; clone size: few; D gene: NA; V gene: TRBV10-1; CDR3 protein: CASSESTGPNTEAFF; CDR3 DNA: TGCGCCAGCAGTGAGTCAACAGGTCCGAACACTGAAGCTTTCTTT
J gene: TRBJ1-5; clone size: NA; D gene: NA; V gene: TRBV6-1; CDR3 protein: CASSDTGNSNQPQHF; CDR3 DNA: TGTGCCAGCAGTGACACAGGTAATAGCAATCAGCCCCAGCATTTT
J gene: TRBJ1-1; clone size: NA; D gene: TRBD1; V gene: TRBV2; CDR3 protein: CASSEPRDRGDTEAFF; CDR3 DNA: TGTGCCAGCAGTGAACCCCGGGACAGGGGTGATACTGAAGCTTTCTTT
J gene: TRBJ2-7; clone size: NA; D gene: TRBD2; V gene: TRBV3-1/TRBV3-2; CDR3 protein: CASSQTSLLYEQYF; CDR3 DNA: TGTGCCAGCAGCCAGACTAGCCTTCTGTACGAGCAGTACTTC
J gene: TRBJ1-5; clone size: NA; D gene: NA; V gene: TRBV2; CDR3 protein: CASSETGLDQPQHF; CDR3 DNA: TGTGCCAGCAGTGAGACAGGATTAGATCAGCCCCAGCATTTT
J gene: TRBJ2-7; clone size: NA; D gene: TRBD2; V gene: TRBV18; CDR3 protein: CASSPNSGSYEQYF; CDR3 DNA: TGTGCCAGCTCACCAAATAGCGGGAGCTACGAGCAGTACTTC
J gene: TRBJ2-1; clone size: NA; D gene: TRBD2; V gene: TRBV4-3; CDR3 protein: CASSLGTSGRDEQFF; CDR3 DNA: TGCGCCAGCAGCCTCGGGACTAGCGGGAGGGATGAGCAGTTCTTC
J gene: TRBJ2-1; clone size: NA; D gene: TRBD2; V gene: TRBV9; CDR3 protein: CASSSQLAGYNEQFF; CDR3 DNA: TGTGCCAGCAGCTCCCAACTAGCGGGCTACAATGAGCAGTTCTTC
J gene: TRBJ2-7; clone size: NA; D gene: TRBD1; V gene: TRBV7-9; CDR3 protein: CASSFSGTGGYEQYF; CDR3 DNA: TGTGCCAGCAGCTTCTCGGGGACAGGGGGCTACGAGCAGTACTTC